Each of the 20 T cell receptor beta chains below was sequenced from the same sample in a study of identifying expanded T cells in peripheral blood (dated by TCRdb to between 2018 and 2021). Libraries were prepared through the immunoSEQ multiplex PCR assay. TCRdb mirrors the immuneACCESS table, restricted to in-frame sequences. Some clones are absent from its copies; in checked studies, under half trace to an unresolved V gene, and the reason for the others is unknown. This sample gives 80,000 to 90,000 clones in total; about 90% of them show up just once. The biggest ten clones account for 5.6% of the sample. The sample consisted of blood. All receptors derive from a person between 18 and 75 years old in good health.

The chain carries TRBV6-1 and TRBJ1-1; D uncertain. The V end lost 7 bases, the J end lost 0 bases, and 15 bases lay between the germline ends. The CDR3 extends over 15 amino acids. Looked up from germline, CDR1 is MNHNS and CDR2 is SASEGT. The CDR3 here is CASTVAALMNTEAFF. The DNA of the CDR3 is TGTGCCAGCACTGTAGCCGCTCTAATGAACACTGAAGCTTTCTTT.

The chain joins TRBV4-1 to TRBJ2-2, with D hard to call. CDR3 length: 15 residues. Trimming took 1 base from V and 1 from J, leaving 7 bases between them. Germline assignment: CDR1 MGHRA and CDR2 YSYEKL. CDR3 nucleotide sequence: TGCGCCAGCAGCCAAGCGGGCAAGAACACCGGGGAGCTGTTTTTT. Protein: CASSQAGKNTGELFF.

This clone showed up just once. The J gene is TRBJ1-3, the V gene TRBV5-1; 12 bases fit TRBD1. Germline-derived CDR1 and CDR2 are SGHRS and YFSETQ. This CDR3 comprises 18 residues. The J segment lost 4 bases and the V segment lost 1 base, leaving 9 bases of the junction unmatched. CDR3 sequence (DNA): TGCGCCAGCAGCTTGAACAGCCTCGGGACAGGGGGCGGAAACACCATATATTTT. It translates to CASSLNSLGTGGGNTIYF.

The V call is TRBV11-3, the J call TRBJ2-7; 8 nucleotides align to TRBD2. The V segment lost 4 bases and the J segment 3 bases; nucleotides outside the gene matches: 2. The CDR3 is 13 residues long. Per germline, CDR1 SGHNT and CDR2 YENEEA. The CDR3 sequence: CASSSGGDYEQYF. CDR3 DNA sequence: TGTGCCAGCAGCTCGGGGGGGGACTACGAGCAGTACTTC. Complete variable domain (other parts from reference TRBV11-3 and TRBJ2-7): EAGVVQSPRYKIIEKKQPVAFWCNPISGHNTLYWYLQNLGQGPELLIRYENEEAVDDSQLPKDRFSAERLKGVDSTLKIQPAELGDSAVYLCASSSGGDYEQYFGPGTRLTVT.

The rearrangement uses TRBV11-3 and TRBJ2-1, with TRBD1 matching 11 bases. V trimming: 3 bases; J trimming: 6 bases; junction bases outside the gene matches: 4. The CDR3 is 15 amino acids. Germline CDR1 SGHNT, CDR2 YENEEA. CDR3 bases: TGTGCCAGCAGCTTTTCCGGGACAGGGGGCAATGAGCAGTTCTTC. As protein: CASSFSGTGGNEQFF.

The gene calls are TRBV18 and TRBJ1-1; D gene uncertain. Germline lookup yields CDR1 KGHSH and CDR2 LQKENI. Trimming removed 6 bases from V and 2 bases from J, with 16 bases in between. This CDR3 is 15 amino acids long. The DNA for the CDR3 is TGTGCCAGCTCGCGAGACTACCGACAAAACACTGAAGCTTTCTTT. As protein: CASSRDYRQNTEAFF.

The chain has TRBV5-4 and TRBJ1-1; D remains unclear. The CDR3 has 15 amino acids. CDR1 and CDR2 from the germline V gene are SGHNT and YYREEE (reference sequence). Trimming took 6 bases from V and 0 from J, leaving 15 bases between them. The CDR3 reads CASNFERALNTEAFF. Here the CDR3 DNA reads TGTGCCAGCAACTTCGAGAGGGCCTTGAACACTGAAGCTTTCTTT.

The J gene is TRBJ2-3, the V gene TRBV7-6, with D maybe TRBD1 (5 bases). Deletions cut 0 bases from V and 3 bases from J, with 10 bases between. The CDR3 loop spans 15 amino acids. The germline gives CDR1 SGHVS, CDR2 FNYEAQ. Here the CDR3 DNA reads TGTGCCAGCAGCTTAGCCCAGGGTTGGACAGATACGCAGTATTTT. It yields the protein CASSLAQGWTDTQYF.

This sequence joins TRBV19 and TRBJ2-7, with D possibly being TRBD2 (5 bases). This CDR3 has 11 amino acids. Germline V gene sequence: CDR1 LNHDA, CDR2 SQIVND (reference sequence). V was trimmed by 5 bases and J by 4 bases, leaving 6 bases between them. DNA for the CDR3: TGTGCCAGTAGTTCGGGGTACGAGCAGTACTTC. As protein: CASSSGYEQYF.

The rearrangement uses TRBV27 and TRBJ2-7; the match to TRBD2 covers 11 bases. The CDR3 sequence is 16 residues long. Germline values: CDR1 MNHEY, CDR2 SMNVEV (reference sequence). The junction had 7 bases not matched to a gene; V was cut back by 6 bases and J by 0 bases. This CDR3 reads CASRRLTSGASYEQYF. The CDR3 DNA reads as TGTGCCAGCAGACGCTTGACTAGCGGGGCCTCCTACGAGCAGTACTTC.

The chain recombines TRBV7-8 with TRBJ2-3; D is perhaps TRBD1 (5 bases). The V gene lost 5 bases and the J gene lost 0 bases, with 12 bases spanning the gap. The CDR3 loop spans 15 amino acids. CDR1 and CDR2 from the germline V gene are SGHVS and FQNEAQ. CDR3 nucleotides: TGTGCCAGCAGCCCTACAGGAGCTAGCACAGATACGCAGTATTTT. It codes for CASSPTGASTDTQYF.

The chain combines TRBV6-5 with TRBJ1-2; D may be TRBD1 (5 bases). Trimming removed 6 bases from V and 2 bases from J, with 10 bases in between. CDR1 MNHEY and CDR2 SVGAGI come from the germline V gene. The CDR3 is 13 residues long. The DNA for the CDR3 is TGTGCCAGCAGAAAGCCAGGGAACTATGGCTACACCTTC. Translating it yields CASRKPGNYGYTF.

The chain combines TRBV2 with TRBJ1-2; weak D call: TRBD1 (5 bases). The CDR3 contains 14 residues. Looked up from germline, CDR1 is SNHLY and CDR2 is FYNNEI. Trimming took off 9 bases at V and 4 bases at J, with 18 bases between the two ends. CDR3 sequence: CASGIREVGYGYTF. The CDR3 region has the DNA TGTGCCAGTGGGATCAGGGAGGTTGGCTATGGCTACACCTTC.

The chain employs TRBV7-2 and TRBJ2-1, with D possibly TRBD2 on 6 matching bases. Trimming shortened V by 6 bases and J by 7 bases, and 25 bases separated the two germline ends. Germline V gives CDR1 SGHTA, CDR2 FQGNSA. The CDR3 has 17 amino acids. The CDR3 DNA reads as TGTGCCAGCAGTTCGGGGTTCGCGGGGCCGATACAAAATGAGCAGTTCTTC. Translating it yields CASSSGFAGPIQNEQFF.

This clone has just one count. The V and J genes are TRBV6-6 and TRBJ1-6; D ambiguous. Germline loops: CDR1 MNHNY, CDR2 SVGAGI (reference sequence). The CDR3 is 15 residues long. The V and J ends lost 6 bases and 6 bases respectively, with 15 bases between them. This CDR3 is CASSPTHQRNSPLHF. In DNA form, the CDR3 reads TGTGCCAGCAGCCCCACACATCAGCGTAATTCACCCCTCCACTTT.

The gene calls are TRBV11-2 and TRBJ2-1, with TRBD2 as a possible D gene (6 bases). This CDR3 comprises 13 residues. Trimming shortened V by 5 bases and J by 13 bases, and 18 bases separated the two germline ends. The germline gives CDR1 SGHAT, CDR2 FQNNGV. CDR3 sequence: CASSPGTSSEQFF. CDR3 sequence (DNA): TGTGCCAGCAGCCCTGGGACTTCGAGTGAACAGTTCTTC.

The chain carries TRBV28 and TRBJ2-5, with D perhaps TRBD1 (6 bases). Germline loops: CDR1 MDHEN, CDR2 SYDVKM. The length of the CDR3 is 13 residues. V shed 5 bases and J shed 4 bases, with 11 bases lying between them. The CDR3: CASSLNRVETQYF. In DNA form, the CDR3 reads TGTGCCAGCAGTCTAAACAGGGTAGAGACCCAGTACTTC.

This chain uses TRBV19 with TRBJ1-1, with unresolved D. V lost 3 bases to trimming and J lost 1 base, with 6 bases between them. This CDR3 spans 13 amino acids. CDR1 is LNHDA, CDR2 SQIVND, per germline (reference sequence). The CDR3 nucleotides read TGTGCCAGTAGTATCAAAGAGAACACTGAAGCTTTCTTT. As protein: CASSIKENTEAFF.

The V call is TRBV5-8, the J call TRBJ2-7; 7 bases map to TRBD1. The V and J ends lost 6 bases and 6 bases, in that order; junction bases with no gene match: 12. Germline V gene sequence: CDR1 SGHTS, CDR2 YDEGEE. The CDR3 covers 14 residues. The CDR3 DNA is TGTGCCAGCACAGCGCAACAGGGGACCAGCGAGCAGTACTTC. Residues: CASTAQQGTSEQYF.

The CDR3 nucleotides read TGTGCCAGCAGTCGCAACCAATGGACTGAAGCTTTCTTT. As protein: CASSRNQWTEAFF. This chain links TRBV2 with TRBJ1-1; D unclear. There are 13 residues in the CDR3. CDR1 SNHLY and CDR2 FYNNEI come from the germline V gene. The V gene lost 5 bases and the J gene lost 5 bases, with 12 bases spanning the gap.